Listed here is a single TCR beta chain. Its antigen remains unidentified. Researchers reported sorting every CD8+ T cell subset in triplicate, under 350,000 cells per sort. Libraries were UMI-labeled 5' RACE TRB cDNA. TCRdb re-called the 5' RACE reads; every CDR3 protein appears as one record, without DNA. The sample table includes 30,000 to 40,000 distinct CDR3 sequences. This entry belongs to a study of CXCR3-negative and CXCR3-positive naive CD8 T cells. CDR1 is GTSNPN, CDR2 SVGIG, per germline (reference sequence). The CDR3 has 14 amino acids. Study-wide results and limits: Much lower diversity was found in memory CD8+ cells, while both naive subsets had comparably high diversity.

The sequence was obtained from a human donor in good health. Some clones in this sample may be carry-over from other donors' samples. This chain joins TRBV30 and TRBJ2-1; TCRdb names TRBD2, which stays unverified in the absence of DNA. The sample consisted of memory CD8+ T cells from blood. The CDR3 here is CAWSLARGGDEQFF.